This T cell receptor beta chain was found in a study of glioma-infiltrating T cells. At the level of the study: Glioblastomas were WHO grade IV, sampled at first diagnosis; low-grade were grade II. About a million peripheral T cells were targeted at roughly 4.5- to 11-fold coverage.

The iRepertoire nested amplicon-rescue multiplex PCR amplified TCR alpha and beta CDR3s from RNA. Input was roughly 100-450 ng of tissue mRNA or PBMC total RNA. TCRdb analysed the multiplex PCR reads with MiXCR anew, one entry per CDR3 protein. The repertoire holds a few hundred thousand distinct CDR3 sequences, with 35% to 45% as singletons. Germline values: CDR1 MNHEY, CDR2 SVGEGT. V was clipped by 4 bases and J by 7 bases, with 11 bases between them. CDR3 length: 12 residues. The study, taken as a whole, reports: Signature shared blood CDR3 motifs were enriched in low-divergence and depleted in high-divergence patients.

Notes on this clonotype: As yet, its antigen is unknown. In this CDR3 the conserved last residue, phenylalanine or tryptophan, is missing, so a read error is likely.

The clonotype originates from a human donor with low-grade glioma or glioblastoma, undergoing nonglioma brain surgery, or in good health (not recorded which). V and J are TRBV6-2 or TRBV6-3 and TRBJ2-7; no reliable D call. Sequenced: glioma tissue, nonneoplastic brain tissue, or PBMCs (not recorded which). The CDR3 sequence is CASSFLAAEQYL. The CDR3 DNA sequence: TGTGCCAGCAGTTTTTTGGCCGCGGAGCAGTACCTC.